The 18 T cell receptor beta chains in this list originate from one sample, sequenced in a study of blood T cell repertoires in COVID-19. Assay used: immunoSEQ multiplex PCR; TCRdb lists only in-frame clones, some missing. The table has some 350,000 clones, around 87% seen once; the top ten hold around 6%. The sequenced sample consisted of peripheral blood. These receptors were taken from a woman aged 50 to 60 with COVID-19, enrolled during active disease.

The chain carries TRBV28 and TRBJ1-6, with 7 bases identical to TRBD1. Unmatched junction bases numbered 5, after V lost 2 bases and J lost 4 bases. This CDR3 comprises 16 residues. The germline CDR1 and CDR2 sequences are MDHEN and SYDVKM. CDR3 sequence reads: CASSLPRTGYNSPLHF. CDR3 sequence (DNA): TGTGCCAGCAGTTTACCTAGGACAGGTTATAATTCACCCCTCCACTTT.

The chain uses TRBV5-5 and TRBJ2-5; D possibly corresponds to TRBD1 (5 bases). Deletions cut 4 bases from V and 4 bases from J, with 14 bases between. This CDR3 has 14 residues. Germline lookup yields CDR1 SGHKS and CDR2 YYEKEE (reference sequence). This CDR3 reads CASSRGGLGETQYF. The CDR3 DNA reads TGTGCCAGCAGCAGGGGTGGTTTGGGAGAGACCCAGTACTTC.

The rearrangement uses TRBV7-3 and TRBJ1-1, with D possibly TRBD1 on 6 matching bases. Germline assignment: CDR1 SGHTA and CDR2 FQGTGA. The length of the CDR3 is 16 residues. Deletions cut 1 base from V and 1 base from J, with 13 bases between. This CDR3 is CASSLSQGPANTEAFF. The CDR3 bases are TGTGCCAGCAGCTTAAGCCAGGGGCCCGCGAACACTGAAGCTTTCTTT.

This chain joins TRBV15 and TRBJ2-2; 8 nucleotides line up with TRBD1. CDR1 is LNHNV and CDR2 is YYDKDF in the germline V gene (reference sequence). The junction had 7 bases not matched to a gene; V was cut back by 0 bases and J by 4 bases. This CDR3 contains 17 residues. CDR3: CATSRDPGQGSTGELFF. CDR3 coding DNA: TGTGCCACCAGCAGAGATCCAGGACAGGGCTCCACCGGGGAGCTGTTTTTT.

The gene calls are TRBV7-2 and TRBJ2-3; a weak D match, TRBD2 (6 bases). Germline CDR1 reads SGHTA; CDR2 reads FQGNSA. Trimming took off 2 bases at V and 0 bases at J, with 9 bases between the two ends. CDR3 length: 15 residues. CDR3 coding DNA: TGTGCCAGCAGCTTACGAGGGACTAGCACAGATACGCAGTATTTT. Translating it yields CASSLRGTSTDTQYF.

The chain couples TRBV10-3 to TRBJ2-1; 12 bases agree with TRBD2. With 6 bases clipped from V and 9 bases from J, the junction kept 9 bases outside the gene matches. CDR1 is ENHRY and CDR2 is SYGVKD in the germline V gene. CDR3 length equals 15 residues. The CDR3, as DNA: TGTGCCATCAGGTCGACTAGCGGGAGATGGGGTGAGCAGTTCTTC. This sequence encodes CAIRSTSGRWGEQFF.

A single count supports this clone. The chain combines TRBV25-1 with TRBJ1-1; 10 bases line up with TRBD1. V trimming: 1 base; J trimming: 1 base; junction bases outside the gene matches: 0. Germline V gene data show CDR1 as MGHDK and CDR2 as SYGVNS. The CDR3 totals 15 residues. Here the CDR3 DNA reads TGTGCCAGCAGTGAATGGACAGGGGGGAACACTGAAGCTTTCTTT. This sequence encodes CASSEWTGGNTEAFF. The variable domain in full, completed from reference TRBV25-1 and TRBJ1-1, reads EADIYQTPRYLVIGTGKKITLECSQTMGHDKMYWYQQDPGMELHLIHYSYGVNSTEKGDLSSESTVSRIRTEHFPLTLESARPSHTSQYLCASSEWTGGNTEAFFGQGTRLTVV.

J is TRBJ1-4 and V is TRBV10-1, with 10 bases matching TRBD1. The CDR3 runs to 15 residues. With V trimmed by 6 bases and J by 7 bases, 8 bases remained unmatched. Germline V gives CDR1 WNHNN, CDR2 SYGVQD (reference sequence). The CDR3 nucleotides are TGCGCCAGCAGCGAATGGACAGGGGGAGTTGAAAAACTGTTTTTT. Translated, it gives CASSEWTGGVEKLFF.

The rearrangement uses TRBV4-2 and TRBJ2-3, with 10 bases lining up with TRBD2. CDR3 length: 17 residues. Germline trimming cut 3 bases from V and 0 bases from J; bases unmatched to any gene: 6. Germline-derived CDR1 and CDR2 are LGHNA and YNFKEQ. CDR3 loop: CASSHSWTSGSTDTQYF. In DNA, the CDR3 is TGTGCCAGCAGCCATTCATGGACTAGCGGCAGCACAGATACGCAGTATTTT.

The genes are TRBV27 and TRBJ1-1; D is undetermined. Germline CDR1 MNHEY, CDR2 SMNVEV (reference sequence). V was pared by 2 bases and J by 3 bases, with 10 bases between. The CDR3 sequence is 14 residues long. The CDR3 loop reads CASSLKSGYTEAFF. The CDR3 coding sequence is TGTGCCAGCAGTTTAAAGTCCGGGTACACTGAAGCTTTCTTT.

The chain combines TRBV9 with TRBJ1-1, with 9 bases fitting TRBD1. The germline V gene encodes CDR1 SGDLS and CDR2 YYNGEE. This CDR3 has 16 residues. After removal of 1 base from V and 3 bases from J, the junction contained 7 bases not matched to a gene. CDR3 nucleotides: TGTGCCAGCAGCGTAACAGGGGGCGCGGGAGACACTGAAGCTTTCTTT. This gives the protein CASSVTGGAGDTEAFF.

The DNA for the CDR3 is TGCGCCAGCAGTGAGTTAAGAGGGTCCACAATGAAACAGTTCTTC. It encodes CASSELRGSTMKQFF. V gene TRBV10-1 combines with J gene TRBJ2-1; weak D call: TRBD2 (5 bases). The CDR3 is 15 residues long. Germline V CDR1 and CDR2: WNHNN, SYGVQD (reference sequence). Between the trimmed V and J ends, which lost 1 base and 13 bases, there was a span of 20 bases.

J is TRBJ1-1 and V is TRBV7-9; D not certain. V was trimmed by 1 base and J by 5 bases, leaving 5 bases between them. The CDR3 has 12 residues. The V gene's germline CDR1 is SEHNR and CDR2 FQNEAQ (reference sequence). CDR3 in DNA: TGTGCCAGCAGCTTAGGGGAGACTGAAGCTTTCTTT. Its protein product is CASSLGETEAFF.

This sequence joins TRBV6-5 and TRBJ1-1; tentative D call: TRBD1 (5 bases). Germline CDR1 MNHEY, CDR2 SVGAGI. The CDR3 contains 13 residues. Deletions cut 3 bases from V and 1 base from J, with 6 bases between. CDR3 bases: TGTGCCAGCAGTTATGACAGGAACACTGAAGCTTTCTTT. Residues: CASSYDRNTEAFF.

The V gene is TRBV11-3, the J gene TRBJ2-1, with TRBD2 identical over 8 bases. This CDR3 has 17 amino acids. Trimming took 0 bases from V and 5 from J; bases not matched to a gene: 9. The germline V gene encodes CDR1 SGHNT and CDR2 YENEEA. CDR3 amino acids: CASSLEGRLAINNEQFF. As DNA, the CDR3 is TGTGCCAGCAGCTTAGAGGGGAGACTAGCGATCAACAATGAGCAGTTCTTC.

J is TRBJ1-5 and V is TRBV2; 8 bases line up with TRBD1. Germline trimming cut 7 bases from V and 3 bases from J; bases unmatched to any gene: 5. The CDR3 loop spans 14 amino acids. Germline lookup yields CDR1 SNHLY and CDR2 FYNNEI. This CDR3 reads CASKADRDNQPQHF. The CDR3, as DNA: TGTGCCAGCAAAGCGGACAGGGACAATCAGCCCCAGCATTTT.

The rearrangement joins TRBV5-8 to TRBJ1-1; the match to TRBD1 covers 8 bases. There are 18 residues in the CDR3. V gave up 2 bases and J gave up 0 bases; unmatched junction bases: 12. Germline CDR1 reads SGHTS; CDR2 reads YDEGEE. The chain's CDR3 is CASSFGARAGGMNTEAFF. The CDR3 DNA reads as TGTGCCAGCAGCTTCGGAGCTCGGGCAGGGGGCATGAACACTGAAGCTTTCTTT.

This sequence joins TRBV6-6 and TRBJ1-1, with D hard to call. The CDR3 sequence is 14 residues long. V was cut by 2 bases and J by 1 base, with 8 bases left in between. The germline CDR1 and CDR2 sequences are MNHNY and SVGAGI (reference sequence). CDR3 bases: TGTGCCAGCAGTTACAGTGGCAAGAACACTGAAGCTTTCTTT. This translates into CASSYSGKNTEAFF.